These 30 T cell receptor beta chains were all obtained from the same sample, sequenced in a study of regulatory T cells in long-lasting Graves disease. Time point meaning: persistent/refractory GD, antithyroid drugs over 5 years with positive TRAb. PBMC-extracted RNA yielded the TCR library. According to the study, TCR beta libraries were built with iRepertoire HTBI primers and CDR3-region Arm-PCR. TCRdb itself ran the multiplex PCR reads through MiXCR, one entry per CDR3 protein. Among about 470,000 distinct CDR3 sequences listed, under 25% were seen once. The sequenced sample was peripheral blood mononuclear cells (PBMCs), obtained when the disease was refractory, from a patient treated with antithyroid drugs. These receptors were obtained from a female donor with Graves disease.

This clonotype was recorded many times. J is TRBJ2-7 and V is TRBV27; maybe TRBD1 (6 bases). This CDR3 is built from 14 residues. The V gene lost 6 bases and the J gene lost 3 bases, with 15 bases spanning the gap. Germline V gene data show CDR1 as MNHEY and CDR2 as SMNVEV (reference sequence). The CDR3 coding sequence is TGTGCCAGCAGCCTCCGGGCAGGGGTCTACGAGCAGTACTTC. As protein: CASSLRAGVYEQYF.

This clonotype was detected many times. The rearrangement joins TRBV28 to TRBJ1-1; tentatively, D is TRBD1 (6 bases). V was trimmed by 5 bases and J by 5 bases, leaving 21 bases between them. CDR3 size: 16 residues. Germline V gene lookup returns CDR1 MDHEN and CDR2 SYDVKM. For the CDR3, the DNA is TGTGCCAGCAGTCAACCAGGTGACAGGCTCGCGACTGAAGCTTTCTTT. It codes for CASSQPGDRLATEAFF.

The chain joins TRBV20-1 to TRBJ2-2, with D possibly called TRBD1 or TRBD2 (5 bases each). Germline V lookup: CDR1 DFQATT, CDR2 SNEGSKA (reference sequence). The V end lost 6 bases, the J end lost 5 bases, and 16 bases lay between the germline ends. The CDR3 is made up of 14 amino acids. As DNA, the CDR3 is TGCAGTGCCGAAGAGGGGTTTGTTACCGGGGAGCTGTTTTTT. Its protein product is CSAEEGFVTGELFF.

The rearrangement links TRBV3-1 to TRBJ2-7, with D possibly TRBD1 on 5 matching bases. Trimming took 4 bases from V and 3 from J, leaving 13 bases between them. Per germline, CDR1 LGHDT and CDR2 YNNKEL (reference sequence). CDR3 length equals 14 residues. The CDR3, as DNA: TGTGCCAGCAGCCCGACAGTATCAGGCTACGAGCAGTACTTC. As protein: CASSPTVSGYEQYF.

This clonotype showed up many times. J is TRBJ1-2 and V is TRBV5-1; D may be TRBD1 (5 bases). CDR1 and CDR2 from the germline V gene are SGHRS and YFSETQ. The CDR3 runs 15 residues. V lost 4 bases and J 0 bases, leaving 13 bases between the germline ends. The DNA of the CDR3 is TGCGCCAGCAGCCCTCGCGGGGCCTCTAACTATGGCTACACCTTC. Protein: CASSPRGASNYGYTF.

The J gene is TRBJ2-7, the V gene TRBV7-9; D is ambiguous. CDR1 and CDR2 (germline): SEHNR, FQNEAQ (reference sequence). The V and J ends lost 11 bases and 0 bases respectively, with 14 bases between them. The CDR3 sequence is 13 residues long. CDR3 in DNA: TGTGCCTTGCATGAAGTACCCTCCTACGAGCAGTACTTC. Its translation is CALHEVPSYEQYF.

This clonotype was counted ten times or more. The V and J genes are TRBV6-1 and TRBJ2-6; the D is unclear. V was cut by 5 bases and J by 4 bases, with 15 bases left in between. The CDR3 length is 16 residues. Germline CDR1 and CDR2: MNHNS and SASEGT. The CDR3 loop reads CASSRLRDPGANVLTF. DNA for the CDR3: TGTGCCAGCAGTAGGTTAAGGGATCCCGGGGCCAACGTCCTGACTTTC.

At least ten counts were recorded for this clonotype. CDR3 loop: CASSYSIKGARAAQPTDTQYF. Written as DNA, the CDR3 is TGTGCCAGCAGTTACTCGATCAAGGGGGCTCGGGCCGCTCAACCCACAGATACGCAGTATTTT. The V call is TRBV6-2 or TRBV6-3, the J call TRBJ2-3; 7 bases map to TRBD1. The ends lost 0 bases at V and 2 bases at J; junction bases unmatched: 20. Germline assignment: CDR1 MNHEY and CDR2 SVGEGT. The CDR3 runs to 21 residues.

In the case of this clonotype: This could be a read error, since a much larger clone is one nucleotide away. The genes are TRBV20-1 and TRBJ2-5; the D gene is possibly TRBD2 (5 bases). The CDR3 length is 14 residues. CDR1 and CDR2 from the germline V gene are DFQATT and SNEGSKA (reference sequence). The CDR3 protein is CNAIGASGQETQYF. The CDR3 DNA reads TGCAATGCTATAGGTGCAAGCGGACAAGAGACCCAGTACTTC.

This clonotype occurred many times. The chain combines TRBV6-1 with TRBJ1-1; 10 nucleotides agree with TRBD1. CDR3 length: 14 amino acids. The trim removed 5 bases at V and 5 bases at J, leaving 5 bases unmatched. Germline loops: CDR1 MNHNS, CDR2 SASEGT. Here the CDR3 reads CASSRGTGATEAFF. The CDR3 nucleotides read TGTGCCAGCAGTAGAGGGACAGGGGCAACTGAAGCTTTCTTT.

Points on this clonotype: This may stem from a read error, because a much larger clone lies one nucleotide away. The rearrangement joins TRBV28 to TRBJ1-4; D unresolved. Germline CDR1 reads MDHEN; CDR2 reads SYDVKM. The CDR3 runs 11 residues. Trimming took off 3 bases at V and 12 bases at J, with 8 bases between the two ends. The CDR3: CASSLLEELFF. For the CDR3, the DNA is TGTGCCAGCAGTTTGCTAGAAGAACTGTTTTTT.

V usage is TRBV5-1 and J usage is TRBJ2-5; D is unresolved. CDR3 size: 12 residues. Germline V gene sequence: CDR1 SGHRS, CDR2 YFSETQ. With 7 bases removed from V and 7 bases from J, the gap between germline ends came to 14 bases. The CDR3 protein is CASYNEHGTQYF. The CDR3 DNA reads TGCGCCAGCTACAATGAACATGGGACCCAGTACTTC.

In this sample, this clonotype turned up a few times. This rearrangement joins TRBV9 to TRBJ2-7; D tentatively reads TRBD1 or TRBD2 (6 bases each). V lost 0 bases to trimming and J lost 8 bases, with 18 bases between them. The germline V gene has CDR1 SGDLS and CDR2 YYNGEE. This CDR3 contains 15 residues. The CDR3 here is CASSVVGGPSRKQYF. Here the CDR3 DNA reads TGTGCCAGCAGCGTAGTAGGGGGGCCCTCAAGGAAGCAGTACTTC. Full variable domain (outside the CDR3, taken from reference TRBV9 and TRBJ2-7): DSGVTQTPKHLITATGQRVTLRCSPRSGDLSVYWYQQSLDQGLQFLIQYYNGEERAKGNILERFSAQQFPDLHSELNLSSLELGDSALYFCASSVVGGPSRKQYFGPGTRLTVT.

V is TRBV7-2 and J is TRBJ2-7; TRBD2 might be the D (6 bases). The V end was cut by 0 bases, the J end by 3 bases, with 15 bases between. The CDR3 is 16 amino acids. Germline V gives CDR1 SGHTA, CDR2 FQGNSA. The CDR3 sequence is CASSLAPLGSGYEQYF. The CDR3 DNA reads as TGTGCCAGCAGCTTAGCCCCTTTGGGTAGCGGCTACGAGCAGTACTTC.

This clonotype has at least ten counts. This chain links TRBV6-5 with TRBJ1-4; D not resolved. The germline V gene has CDR1 MNHEY and CDR2 SVGAGI. CDR3 length: 16 residues. With 4 bases removed from V and 0 bases from J, the gap between germline ends came to 12 bases. The CDR3 nucleotides read TGTGCCAGCAGTTTCCTCTGGGCCTCAACTAATGAAAAACTGTTTTTT. Translated, it gives CASSFLWASTNEKLFF.

This clonotype was found a few times. This chain links TRBV19 with TRBJ1-1, with TRBD1 identical over 7 bases. V lost 6 bases, J lost 4 bases, and 8 bases stayed unmatched. This CDR3 has 14 residues. Per germline, CDR1 LNHDA and CDR2 SQIVND (reference sequence). The CDR3: CASRLTGWSTEAFF. The CDR3 coding sequence is TGTGCCAGTAGGCTGACAGGGTGGTCCACTGAAGCTTTCTTT.

The table lists this clonotype with a few counts. This likely comes from a read error, as the CDR3 has no conserved phenylalanine or tryptophan at its end. The genes are TRBV11-3 and TRBJ2-2; the D is unclear. The CDR3 has 13 amino acids. Germline CDR1 reads SGHNT; CDR2 reads YENEEA. V dropped 3 bases and J dropped 4 bases, with 6 bases sitting between them. The CDR3: CASSFRATGELFL. Written as DNA, the CDR3 is TGTGCCAGCAGCTTCCGTGCCACCGGGGAGCTGTTTCTT.

There are many counts of this clonotype. The chain is built from TRBV12-3 or TRBV12-4 and TRBJ1-1; 7 nucleotides line up with TRBD1. After removal of 4 bases from V and 0 bases from J, the junction contained 5 bases not matched to a gene. CDR3 length: 15 residues. The CDR3 nucleotides read TGTGCCAGCAGTTCCCTCAGGGGGATGAACACTGAAGCTTTCTTT. Translation gives CASSSLRGMNTEAFF.

This sequence joins TRBV27 and TRBJ2-7; D may correspond to TRBD1 or TRBD2 (6 bases each). The CDR3 is 13 residues long. CDR1 and CDR2 (germline): MNHEY, SMNVEV (reference sequence). V was clipped by 8 bases and J by 3 bases, with 14 bases between them. The CDR3 nucleotides are TGTGCCAGCCGGGGGCTCTCGGGCTACGAGCAGTACTTC. Translating it yields CASRGLSGYEQYF.

With respect to this clonotype: This may stem from a read error, because a much larger clone lies one nucleotide away. V usage is TRBV12-3 or TRBV12-4 and J usage is TRBJ2-5; D could derive from TRBD1 or TRBD2 (5 bases each). The CDR3 loop spans 16 amino acids. In nucleotides, the CDR3 is TGTGCCGGCAGTTTAAGGATTTGGGGACACCAAGAGACCCAGTACTTC. Translating gives CAGSLRIWGHQETQYF.

This clonotype was detected a few times. This chain links TRBV6-5 with TRBJ2-4; TRBD2 aligns across 9 bases. V lost 0 bases, J lost 6 bases, and 3 bases stayed unmatched. The CDR3 is 15 amino acids. Germline V gene sequence: CDR1 MNHEY, CDR2 SVGAGI. Here the CDR3 DNA reads TGTGCCAGCAGTTACTCGCTAGCGGGGCGAAACATTCAGTACTTC. Its translation is CASSYSLAGRNIQYF.

The table lists this clonotype with many counts. The V call is TRBV24-1, the J call TRBJ2-7, with D unclear. The CDR3 runs 13 residues. Trimming removed 9 bases from V and 2 bases from J, with 13 bases in between. Germline lookup yields CDR1 KGHDR and CDR2 SFDVKD. Written as DNA, the CDR3 is TGTGCCACCTTACTACTATTGCCCTACGAGCAGTACTTC. Protein product: CATLLLLPYEQYF.

This clonotype came up many times. V is TRBV27 and J is TRBJ1-6; D remains ambiguous. Between the trimmed V and J ends, which lost 3 bases and 9 bases, there was a span of 12 bases. The CDR3 contains 14 residues. CDR1 is MNHEY and CDR2 is SMNVEV in the germline V gene (reference sequence). As DNA, the CDR3 is TGTGCCAGCAGTTTCAGGAGAACAATTTCACCCCTCCACTTT. It encodes CASSFRRTISPLHF.

This sequence joins TRBV9 and TRBJ2-6, with 7 bases aligning to TRBD1. Per germline, CDR1 SGDLS and CDR2 YYNGEE. The V and J ends lost 4 bases and 0 bases, in that order; junction bases with no gene match: 4. The CDR3 totals 16 residues. CDR3 in amino acids: CASSPWDSSGANVLTF. In DNA form, the CDR3 reads TGTGCCAGCAGCCCGTGGGACAGCTCTGGGGCCAACGTCCTGACTTTC.

The sample holds many counts of this clonotype. This rearrangement joins TRBV11-2 to TRBJ2-5, with 7 bases lining up with TRBD1. Trimming cost V 5 bases and J 1 base; bases outside gene matches: 10. The CDR3 contains 16 residues. Germline values: CDR1 SGHAT, CDR2 FQNNGV. The CDR3 loop reads CASSRLTGASQETQYF. CDR3 nucleotide sequence: TGTGCCAGCAGCCGTTTAACAGGGGCTTCCCAAGAGACCCAGTACTTC. Together with reference TRBV11-2 and TRBJ2-5, the CDR3 gives the full variable domain: EAGVAQSPRYKIIEKRQSVAFWCNPISGHATLYWYQQILGQGPKLLIQFQNNGVVDDSQLPKDRFSAERLKGVDSTLKIQPAKLEDSAVYLCASSRLTGASQETQYFGPGTRLLVL.

The V and J genes are TRBV14 and TRBJ1-4; maybe TRBD1 (5 bases). Between the trimmed V and J ends, which lost 0 bases and 7 bases, there was a span of 15 bases. The germline V gene has CDR1 SGHDN and CDR2 FVKESK. The CDR3 has 16 residues. The CDR3 spells CASSQDFGGFSEKLFF. Written as DNA, the CDR3 is TGTGCCAGCAGCCAAGATTTTGGGGGTTTTTCTGAAAAACTGTTTTTT. The variable domain in full, with the rest retrieved from reference TRBV14 and TRBJ1-4, is EAGVTQFPSHSVIEKGQTVTLRCDPISGHDNLYWYRRVMGKEIKFLLHFVKESKQDESGMPNNRFLAERTGGTYSTLKVQPAELEDSGVYFCASSQDFGGFSEKLFFGSGTQLSVL.

The chain employs TRBV28 and TRBJ2-7; tentatively, D is TRBD1 or TRBD2 (5 bases each). V gave up 5 bases and J gave up 3 bases, with 17 bases separating them. The CDR3 spans 15 residues. Germline loops: CDR1 MDHEN, CDR2 SYDVKM. CDR3 bases: TGTGCCAGCAGTCCTTCGGGGCATTACAACTACGAGCAGTACTTC. Translation gives CASSPSGHYNYEQYF.

This clonotype was picked up many times. The chain employs TRBV7-8 and TRBJ1-1; the D gene is possibly TRBD1 (6 bases). Trimming pared 7 bases from V and 2 bases from J, leaving 14 bases between. Germline-derived CDR1 and CDR2 are SGHVS and FQNEAQ. The CDR3 is 14 amino acids. The CDR3 spells CASNKYRENTEAFF. The CDR3 region has the DNA TGTGCCAGCAACAAATACAGGGAAAACACTGAAGCTTTCTTT.

The rearrangement uses TRBV28 and TRBJ2-1; D remains ambiguous. The CDR3 extends over 16 amino acids. Looked up from germline, CDR1 is MDHEN and CDR2 is SYDVKM. With 3 bases removed from V and 6 bases from J, the gap between germline ends came to 18 bases. The CDR3 DNA sequence: TGTGCCAGCAGTTTCTCCGCCTCCATGGTCCTCAATGAGCAGTTCTTC. It yields the protein CASSFSASMVLNEQFF.

V is TRBV7-2 and J is TRBJ2-7; TRBD1 aligns across 8 bases. CDR3 length: 15 residues. The trim removed 1 base at V and 2 bases at J, leaving 4 bases unmatched. Germline V gene lookup returns CDR1 SGHTA and CDR2 FQGNSA. The CDR3 DNA sequence: TGTGCCAGCAGCTTAGAGCCAGGGGGCACCTACGAGCAGTACTTC. Translating gives CASSLEPGGTYEQYF.